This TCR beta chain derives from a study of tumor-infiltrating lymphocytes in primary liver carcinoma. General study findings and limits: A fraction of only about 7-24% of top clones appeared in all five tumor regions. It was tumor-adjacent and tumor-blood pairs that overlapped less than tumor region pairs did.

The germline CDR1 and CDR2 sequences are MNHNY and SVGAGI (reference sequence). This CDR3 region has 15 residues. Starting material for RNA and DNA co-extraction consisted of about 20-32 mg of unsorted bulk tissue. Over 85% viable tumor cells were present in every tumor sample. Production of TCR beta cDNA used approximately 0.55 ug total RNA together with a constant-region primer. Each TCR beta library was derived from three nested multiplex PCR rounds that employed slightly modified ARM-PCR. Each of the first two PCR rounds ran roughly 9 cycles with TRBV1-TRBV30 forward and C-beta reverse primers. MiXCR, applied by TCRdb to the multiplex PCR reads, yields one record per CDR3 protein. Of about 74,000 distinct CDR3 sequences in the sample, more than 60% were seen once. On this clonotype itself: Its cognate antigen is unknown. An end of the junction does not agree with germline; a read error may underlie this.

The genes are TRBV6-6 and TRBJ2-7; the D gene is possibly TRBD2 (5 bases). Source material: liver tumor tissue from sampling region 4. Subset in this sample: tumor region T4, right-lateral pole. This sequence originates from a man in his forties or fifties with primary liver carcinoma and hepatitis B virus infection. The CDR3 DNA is TGTGCCAGCAGTTACTCTAAGCGGAAGCGGCACGAACAGTACTTC. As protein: CASSYSKRKRHEQYF.